This is a list of T cell receptor beta chains from one sample in a study of human T cells and chemical hapten exposure. TCRdb fed the RACE reads into MiXCR, producing one record per CDR3 protein. Of just under 35,000 distinct CDR3 sequences detected, around a tenth appear once; the ten largest clones hold 27%. This material consisted of whole blood, taken in connection with sensitization to the hapten diphenylcyclopropenone (DPC). All receptors come from a middle-aged man with alopecia areata. Some clones in this sample may be carry-over from other donors' samples. The CDR3 runs from the conserved cysteine through the conserved F or W. D genes are given only for firm matches. Rows give clone size only sometimes, using once, few, many, or a class for an expanded clone.

TRBJ2-1,few,TRBV10-2,NA,CASSLELAIYNEQFF,TGCGCCAGCAGCCTAGAGCTAGCGATCTACAATGAGCAGTTCTTC
TRBJ2-1,NA,TRBV28,NA,CASSLTFGEQFF,TGTGCCAGCAGTTTAACTTTTGGAGAGCAGTTCTTC
TRBJ2-7,few,TRBV30,TRBD1,CAWRAPGQRGEQYF,TGTGCCTGGAGGGCCCCGGGACAGAGAGGCGAGCAGTACTTC
TRBJ2-3,many,TRBV5-5,TRBD1,CASSSGQESDTQYF,TGTGCCAGCAGCTCCGGACAGGAATCAGATACGCAGTATTTT
TRBJ2-5,NA,TRBV11-2,TRBD1,CASSLDRGSGTQYF,TGTGCCAGCAGCTTAGACAGGGGGTCTGGGACCCAGTACTTC
TRBJ2-2,many,TRBV4-2,NA,CASSLTGELFF,TGTGCCAGCAGCCTTACCGGGGAGCTGTTTTTT
TRBJ2-5,many,TRBV12-3/TRBV12-4,NA,CASSRGIQETQYF,TGTGCCAGCAGTAGGGGGATCCAAGAGACCCAGTACTTC
TRBJ2-5,many,TRBV20-1,NA,CSARDLAGLETQYF,TGCAGTGCTAGAGATTTGGCGGGATTGGAGACCCAGTACTTC
TRBJ2-7,many,TRBV7-8,NA,CASSFGHNSYEQYF,TGTGCCAGCAGCTTCGGACACAACTCCTACGAGCAGTACTTC
TRBJ2-7,many,TRBV7-7,NA,CASSPRPGSYEQYF,TGTGCCAGCAGCCCACGTCCTGGCTCCTACGAGCAGTACTTC
TRBJ2-6,many,TRBV27,NA,CASSFGANVLTF,TGTGCCAGCAGTTTTGGGGCCAACGTCCTGACTTTC
TRBJ2-7,many,TRBV6-6,NA,CASSSQTPGASSYEQYF,TGTGCCAGCAGTTCCCAAACTCCAGGGGCGAGCTCCTACGAGCAGTACTTC
TRBJ2-2,few,TRBV10-3,TRBD2,CAIRTSGRTETGELFF,TGTGCCATCAGGACTAGCGGGAGGACCGAAACCGGGGAGCTGTTTTTT
TRBJ2-2,many,TRBV27,NA,CASSLNGPNTGELFF,TGTGCCAGCAGTTTAAACGGACCAAACACCGGGGAGCTGTTTTTT
TRBJ1-5,NA,TRBV6-5,NA,CASSYSFAGVGNQPQHF,TGTGCCAGCAGTTACTCGTTCGCCGGGGTAGGTAATCAGCCCCAGCATTTT
TRBJ1-5,NA,TRBV28,NA,CASSLYGDYSNQPQHF,TGTGCCAGCAGTTTATACGGGGACTATAGCAATCAGCCCCAGCATTTT
TRBJ1-1,many,TRBV6-5,NA,CASSYVWGASTEAFF,TGTGCCAGCAGTTATGTTTGGGGGGCTAGCACTGAAGCTTTCTTT
TRBJ2-7,many,TRBV28,NA,CASSLINTPQTVYREQYF,TGTGCCAGCAGTTTAATCAACACCCCACAAACTGTGTACCGCGAGCAGTACTTC
TRBJ1-6,many,TRBV12-3/TRBV12-4,NA,CASSLNYSPLHF,TGTGCCAGCAGTTTAAACTATTCACCCCTCCACTTT
TRBJ1-1,many,TRBV12-3/TRBV12-4,NA,CASSTVLNTEAFF,TGTGCCAGCAGCACGGTCCTGAACACTGAAGCTTTCTTT
TRBJ2-7,NA,TRBV29-1,NA,CSVGGESSYEQYF,TGCAGCGTTGGCGGGGAAAGCTCCTACGAGCAGTACTTC
TRBJ2-7,many,TRBV20-1,NA,CSASGVSYEQYF,TGCAGTGCTAGTGGGGTCTCCTACGAGCAGTACTTC
TRBJ2-1,few,TRBV11-3,NA,CASSPRNNEQFF,TGTGCCAGCAGCCCCAGAAACAATGAGCAGTTCTTC
TRBJ1-5,few,TRBV27,NA,CASRRLNLNQPQHF,TGTGCCAGCAGACGCCTTAATCTGAATCAGCCCCAGCATTTT
TRBJ2-3,many,TRBV4-2,NA,CASSQDGDTGTDTQYF,TGTGCCAGCAGCCAAGACGGGGACACCGGCACAGATACGCAGTATTTT
TRBJ2-3,few,TRBV9,NA,CASSGDGGYTDTQYF,TGTGCCAGCAGTGGGGACGGAGGTTACACAGATACGCAGTATTTT
TRBJ1-1,few,TRBV18,TRBD1,CASSPDREAEAFF,TGTGCCAGCTCACCCGACAGGGAGGCTGAAGCTTTCTTT
TRBJ2-1,many,TRBV7-8,NA,CASSVTGVSSYNEQFF,TGTGCCAGCAGCGTGACAGGTGTTAGCTCCTACAATGAGCAGTTCTTC
TRBJ2-7,NA,TRBV7-2,NA,CASSLVPGIVVHEQYF,TGTGCCAGCAGCTTAGTCCCAGGAATTGTTGTACACGAGCAGTACTTC
TRBJ2-7,many,TRBV6-2/TRBV6-3,TRBD1,CASSFRQGAYREQYF,TGTGCCAGCAGTTTCAGACAGGGGGCCTATCGGGAGCAGTACTTC
TRBJ1-5,few,TRBV2,NA,CASRYESSNNQPQHF,TGTGCCAGCAGGTACGAGAGCAGTAACAATCAGCCCCAGCATTTT
TRBJ2-5,NA,TRBV10-3,NA,CAIGTQETQYF,TGTGCCATCGGCACACAAGAGACCCAGTACTTC
TRBJ2-3,NA,TRBV28,TRBD2,CASSHLTSPHTDTQYF,TGTGCCAGCAGTCACTTGACTAGCCCCCACACAGATACGCAGTATTTT
TRBJ1-5,many,TRBV29-1,NA,CSVEQDQPQHF,TGCAGCGTTGAACAGGATCAGCCCCAGCATTTT
TRBJ1-5,many,TRBV15,NA,CATSSRLGQPQHF,TGTGCCACCAGCAGTCGATTAGGTCAGCCCCAGCATTTT
TRBJ2-1,many,TRBV20-1,NA,CSAPSAGSSYNEQFF,TGCAGTGCTCCTTCAGCAGGGAGCTCCTACAATGAGCAGTTCTTC
TRBJ2-1,NA,TRBV11-1,TRBD2,CASSLSAASGGRNEQFF,TGTGCCAGCAGCTTAAGTGCTGCTAGCGGGGGTCGTAATGAGCAGTTCTTC
TRBJ1-4,many,TRBV5-1,TRBD1,CASSPKGQDEKLFF,TGCGCCAGCAGCCCAAAAGGACAGGATGAAAAACTGTTTTTT
TRBJ2-1,NA,TRBV29-1,NA,CSVGSRENEQFF,TGCAGCGTCGGATCTAGGGAAAATGAGCAGTTCTTC
TRBJ2-5,many,TRBV28,NA,CASSLRIGVPETQYF,TGTGCCAGCAGCCTCCGAATCGGGGTTCCGGAGACCCAGTACTTC
TRBJ2-2,few,TRBV20-1,TRBD2,CSARDLAGEGTGELFF,TGCAGTGCTAGAGATCTAGCGGGAGAGGGCACCGGGGAGCTGTTTTTT
TRBJ1-5,few,TRBV5-4,NA,CASSWGIGSNQPQHF,TGTGCCAGCAGCTGGGGAATAGGGAGCAATCAGCCCCAGCATTTT
TRBJ1-2,NA,TRBV28,NA,CASSLESYGYTF,TGTGCCAGCAGTCTGGAAAGCTATGGCTACACCTTC
TRBJ2-7,many,TRBV6-5,TRBD2,CASMLLAGADEQYF,TGTGCCAGCATGTTATTAGCGGGAGCCGACGAGCAGTACTTC
TRBJ1-2,NA,TRBV28,TRBD1,CASSSTGGPVGYTF,TGTGCCAGCAGTTCGACAGGGGGACCGGTTGGCTACACCTTC
TRBJ2-2,many,TRBV9,TRBD1,CASSVAGTGTHGELFF,TGTGCCAGCAGCGTAGCTGGGACAGGGACACACGGGGAGCTGTTTTTT
TRBJ2-4,many,TRBV7-9,TRBD1,CASSPMDRGAKNIQYF,TGTGCCAGCAGCCCTATGGACAGGGGAGCCAAAAACATTCAGTACTTC
TRBJ2-7,few,TRBV29-1,TRBD1,CSVATGYYEQYF,TGCAGCGTCGCGACAGGGTACTACGAGCAGTACTTC
TRBJ2-7,many,TRBV5-5,TRBD2,CASFQLPGLVTDEQYF,TGTGCCAGCTTCCAGCTTCCCGGACTAGTCACCGACGAGCAGTACTTC
TRBJ2-1,many,TRBV10-3,NA,CAIGTGSTYNEQFF,TGTGCCATCGGCACAGGGTCCACCTACAATGAGCAGTTCTTC
TRBJ1-5,many,TRBV12-3/TRBV12-4,NA,CASSFERQPQHF,TGTGCCAGCAGTTTCGAGAGGCAGCCCCAGCATTTT
TRBJ1-4,many,TRBV27,NA,CASSLIQKGEKLFF,TGTGCCAGCAGTTTAATCCAAAAGGGTGAAAAACTGTTTTTT
TRBJ2-3,NA,TRBV28,NA,CASSLGSGWTDTQYF,TGTGCCAGCAGTTTAGGGTCCGGGTGGACAGATACGCAGTATTTT
TRBJ2-3,NA,TRBV9,TRBD2,CASSASSGRTDTQYF,TGTGCCAGCAGCGCCTCTAGCGGGAGAACAGATACGCAGTATTTT
TRBJ1-5,many,TRBV6-2/TRBV6-3,NA,CASRELEGDNQPQHF,TGTGCCAGCAGGGAATTGGAAGGAGACAATCAGCCCCAGCATTTT
TRBJ2-7,few,TRBV10-3,NA,CAISPLGSVSSYEQYF,TGTGCCATCAGTCCACTGGGGTCGGTCAGCTCCTACGAGCAGTACTTC
TRBJ1-6,NA,TRBV6-5,NA,CASSYSSRRDSPLHF,TGTGCCAGCAGTTACTCGTCGAGGAGGGATTCACCCCTCCACTTT
TRBJ1-1,many,TRBV30,NA,CAWSDGNTEAFF,TGTGCCTGGAGTGACGGAAACACTGAAGCTTTCTTT
TRBJ2-7,many,TRBV5-5,TRBD2,CASSLEAGDPEQYF,TGTGCCAGCAGCTTGGAGGCGGGAGACCCGGAGCAGTACTTC
TRBJ1-1,many,TRBV4-1,TRBD1,CASSQDHFRGRVNTEAFF,TGCGCCAGCAGCCAAGATCATTTTAGGGGGCGCGTGAACACTGAAGCTTTCTTT